This T cell receptor beta chain was obtained from a study of blood T cell repertoires in COVID-19. Study details: PBMCs, B-cell-depleted T cells, or T cells were the source of the cDNA or gDNA that made up the material.

Trimming left V 3 bases short and J 4 bases short, with 6 bases between. This CDR3 has 12 residues. Germline V gene data show CDR1 as KGHSH and CDR2 as LQKENI. In the original processing: Nucleated cell counts were estimated from reference gene primer amplification. The protocol was immunoSEQ multiplex PCR, while the TCRdb copy is restricted to in-frame clones and leaves out a portion. V, J and clone size reflect that table, while D and trimming were determined from the DNA. The sample records about 48,000 clones, about nine tenths being singletons. V gene TRBV18 combines with J gene TRBJ1-1, with D unresolved. Sequencing input: peripheral blood. This sequence was found in a man between 65 and 85 years old with acute or convalescent COVID-19. CDR3 in amino acids: CASSPGSTEAFF. The CDR3 DNA follows: TGTGCCAGCTCACCGGGCAGCACTGAAGCTTTCTTT.